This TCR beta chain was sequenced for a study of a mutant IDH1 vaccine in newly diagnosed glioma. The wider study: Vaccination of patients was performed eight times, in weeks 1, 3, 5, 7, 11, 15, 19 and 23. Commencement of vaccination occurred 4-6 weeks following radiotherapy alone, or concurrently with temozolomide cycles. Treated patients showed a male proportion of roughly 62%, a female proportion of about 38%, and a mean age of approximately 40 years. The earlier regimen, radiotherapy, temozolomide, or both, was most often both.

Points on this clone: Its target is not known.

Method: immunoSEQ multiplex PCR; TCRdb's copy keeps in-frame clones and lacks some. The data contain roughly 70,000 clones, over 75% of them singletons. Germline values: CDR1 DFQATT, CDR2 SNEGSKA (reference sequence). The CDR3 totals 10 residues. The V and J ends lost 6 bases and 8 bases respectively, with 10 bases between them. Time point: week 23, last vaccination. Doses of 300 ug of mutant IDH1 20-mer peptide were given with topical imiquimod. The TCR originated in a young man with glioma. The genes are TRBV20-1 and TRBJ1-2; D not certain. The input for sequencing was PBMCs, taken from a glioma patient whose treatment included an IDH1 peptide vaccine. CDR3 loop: CSAPAPGYTF. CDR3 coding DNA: TGCAGTGCCCCAGCCCCAGGCTACACCTTC.